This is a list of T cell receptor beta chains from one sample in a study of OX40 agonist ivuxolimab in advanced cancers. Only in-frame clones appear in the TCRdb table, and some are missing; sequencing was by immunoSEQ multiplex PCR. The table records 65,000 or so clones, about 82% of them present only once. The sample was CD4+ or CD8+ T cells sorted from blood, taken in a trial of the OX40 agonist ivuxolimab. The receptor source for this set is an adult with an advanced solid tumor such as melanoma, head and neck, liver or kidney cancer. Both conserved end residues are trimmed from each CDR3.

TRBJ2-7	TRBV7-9	ASSLFQLAGRPDEQY
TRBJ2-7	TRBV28	ASAGTDSDEQY
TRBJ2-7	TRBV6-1	ASSEGLGPTYEQY
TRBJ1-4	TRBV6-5	ASRQVPGEKLF
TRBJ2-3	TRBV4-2	ASSQGMTTDTQY
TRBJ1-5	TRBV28	ASNTPMDQPQH
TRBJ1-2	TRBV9	ASSGTVYGYT
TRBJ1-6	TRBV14	ASSQVRNSPLH
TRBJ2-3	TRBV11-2	ASSSSGSTDTQY
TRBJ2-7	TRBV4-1	ASSQAGFSTYEQY
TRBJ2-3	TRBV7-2	ASSRAGATDTQY
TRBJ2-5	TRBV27	ASSLGVTSGRTQETQY
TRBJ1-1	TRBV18	ASSQDRMNTEAF
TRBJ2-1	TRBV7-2	ASSRRRLADYNEQF
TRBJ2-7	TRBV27	ASSFKGTSGSEQY
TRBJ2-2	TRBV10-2	ASSLNPGQGVTGELF
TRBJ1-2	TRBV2	AAGDGYT
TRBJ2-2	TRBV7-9	AEGARTNTGELF
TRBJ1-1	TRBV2	ASSDWNTEAF
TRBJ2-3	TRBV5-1	ASSLGTRETDTQY
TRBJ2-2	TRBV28	ASSFLAKDTGELF
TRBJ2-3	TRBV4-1	ASSHSGSTDTQY
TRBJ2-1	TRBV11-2	ASSLAPSNYNEQF
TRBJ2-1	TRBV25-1	ASSQKYNEQF
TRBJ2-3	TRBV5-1	ASSLYGGAGTDTQY
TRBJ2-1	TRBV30	AWTPGLGGNEQF
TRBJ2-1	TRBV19	ASSPSRQGWNEQF
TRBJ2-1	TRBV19	ASSTLAGVHNEQF
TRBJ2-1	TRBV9	ASSVGSYNEQF
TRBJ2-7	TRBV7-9	ASRPNMGQEKSGLYEQY
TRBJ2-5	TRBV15	ATSRETTGGETQY
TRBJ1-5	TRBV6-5	ASSYGNGDQPQH
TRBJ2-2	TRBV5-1	ASSPGTAITGELF
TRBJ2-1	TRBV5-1	ASSLGVRGNEQF
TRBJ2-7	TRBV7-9	ASSFNNYEQY
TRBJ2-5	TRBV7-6	ASSLTTAPPRLAARETQY
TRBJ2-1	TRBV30	AWSVSPGARRDNEQF
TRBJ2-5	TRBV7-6	ASSLVGPWETQY
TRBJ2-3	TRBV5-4	ASSPTLVDTQY
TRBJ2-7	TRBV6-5	ASSYHPRDREYEQY
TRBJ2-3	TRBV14	ASSLGQQDTQY
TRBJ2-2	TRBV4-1	ASSQGPLAGSASGELF
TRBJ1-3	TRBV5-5	ASSPGWWDTIY
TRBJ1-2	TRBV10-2	ASSESAGYGYT
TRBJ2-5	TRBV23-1	ASSQWGPGPGETQY
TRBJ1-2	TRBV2	ASSERGNYGYT
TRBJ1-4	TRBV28	ASSPEDRGNEKLF
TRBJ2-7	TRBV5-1	ASSAQGDYEQY
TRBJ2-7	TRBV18	ASSPGSGRINEQY
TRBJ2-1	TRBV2	ASMLAGTEEQF
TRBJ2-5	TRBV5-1	ASSPRDREETQY
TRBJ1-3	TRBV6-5	ASSAWIISGNTIY
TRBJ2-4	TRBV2	ASSEARLGAKNIQY
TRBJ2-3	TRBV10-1	ASSPSTDTQY
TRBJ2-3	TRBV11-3	ASSLDGPGGTDTQY
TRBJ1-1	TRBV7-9	ASRLTGGSRTEAF
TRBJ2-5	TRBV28	ASRILASQETQY
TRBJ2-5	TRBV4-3	ASSRGGGSTETQY
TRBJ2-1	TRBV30	AWSVTSRAGYNEQF
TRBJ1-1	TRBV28	ASSFHGENTEAF